One sample yielded the 14 T cell receptor beta chains listed below, sequenced in a study of CD8+CD57+ T cells in acquired aplastic anemia. TCR beta VDJ and CDR3 were profiled, and genomic DNA was the template. TCRdb reprocessed the reads via MiXCR and lists one record per CDR3 protein. Here the sample spans 65,000 or so distinct CDR3 sequences, over 45% being singletons. The sample comprised sorted CD4+, CD8+, or CD8+CD57+ T cells (not recorded which) from PBMCs. These receptors all come from a human donor in good health, serving as a control.

This clonotype came up a few times. The rearrangement uses TRBV6-5 and TRBJ1-1; D may be TRBD1 (5 bases). The V end lost 2 bases, the J end lost 0 bases, and 10 bases lay between the germline ends. Per the germline V gene, CDR1 is MNHEY and CDR2 is SVGAGI. This CDR3 is built from 15 residues. The CDR3 nucleotides are TGTGCCAGCAGTTACCCCCAGGGTATGAACACTGAAGCTTTCTTT. As protein: CASSYPQGMNTEAFF.

This clonotype appeared many times. This chain joins TRBV10-2 and TRBJ2-1; TRBD2 agrees at 9 bases. Looked up from germline, CDR1 is WSHSY and CDR2 is SAAADI. The V and J ends lost 5 bases and 7 bases, in that order; junction bases with no gene match: 15. This CDR3 is built from 17 residues. CDR3 coding DNA: TGCGCCAGCAGTAGGGCGGAGGGCGGGAGGGTGGGAAATGAGCAGTTCTTC. It codes for CASSRAEGGRVGNEQFF.

This clonotype was counted a single time. V gene TRBV7-3 combines with J gene TRBJ2-7; 8 bases line up with TRBD2. J gave up 3 bases and V 2 bases, and 6 bases lay outside the gene matches. Per the germline V gene, CDR1 is SGHTA and CDR2 is FQGTGA. The CDR3 length is 15 residues. Here the CDR3 reads CASSLAGGGSYEQYF. CDR3 DNA: TGTGCCAGCAGCTTAGCCGGCGGGGGGAGCTACGAGCAGTACTTC.

This chain joins TRBV12-3 or TRBV12-4 and TRBJ2-1; 9 nucleotides align to TRBD2. V shed 6 bases, J shed 6 bases, and the junction held 6 bases outside the gene matches. The CDR3 extends over 14 amino acids. CDR3 nucleotide sequence: TGTGCCAGCAGAGGTAGCGGGAGAGCCAATGAGCAGTTCTTC. This sequence encodes CASRGSGRANEQFF.

Comments on this clonotype: A much larger clone sits a single nucleotide away, making a read error possible. The chain has TRBV6-2 or TRBV6-3 and TRBJ1-1; no clear D gene. Per germline, CDR1 MNHEY and CDR2 SVGEGT. This CDR3 is built from 12 residues. The CDR3 sequence: CVSKRGNTEAFF. CDR3 nucleotides: TGTGTCAGCAAACGAGGGAACACTGAAGCTTTCTTT.

This clonotype has at least ten counts. This sequence joins TRBV7-6 and TRBJ2-1; D gene ambiguous. The CDR3 is 14 residues long. Germline V gene lookup returns CDR1 SGHVS and CDR2 FNYEAQ. Between the trimmed V and J ends, which lost 1 base and 5 bases, there was a span of 9 bases. The CDR3 is CASSLVDGDNEQFF. DNA for the CDR3: TGTGCCAGCAGCTTAGTTGATGGCGACAATGAGCAGTTCTTC.

This clonotype was seen repeatedly, ten times or more. The CDR3 spells CASSNKTSGRIYEQYF. The DNA for the CDR3 is TGCGCCAGCAGCAACAAGACTAGCGGGAGAATTTACGAGCAGTACTTC. V and J are TRBV5-1 and TRBJ2-7; 12 bases match TRBD2. The CDR3 is 16 amino acids. Germline V gives CDR1 SGHRS, CDR2 YFSETQ. V lost 4 bases and J lost 4; bases outside the gene matches: 9.

This clonotype was seen only once. The rearrangement links TRBV10-3 to TRBJ2-7; 7 positions match TRBD1. Germline lookup yields CDR1 ENHRY and CDR2 SYGVKD. The CDR3 totals 12 residues. Losses at the gene ends were 10 bases for V and 0 bases for J; bases not matched to a gene: 3. In nucleotides, the CDR3 is TGTGCCACCTCAGGGGGCTCCTACGAGCAGTACTTC. Translation gives CATSGGSYEQYF.

Turning to this clonotype: An end of the junction does not agree with germline; a read error may underlie this. V and J are TRBV7-9 and TRBJ2-1; perhaps TRBD2 as D (6 bases). The CDR3 sequence is 13 residues long. The V gene's germline CDR1 is SEHNR and CDR2 FQNEAQ (reference sequence). CDR3 nucleotides: TGTGCTAGCACCAACTCCCAGCGGGATGAGCAGTTCTTC. It yields the protein CASTNSQRDEQFF.

This clonotype was recorded only once. The chain recombines TRBV2 with TRBJ1-6, with 9 bases matching TRBD1. The CDR3 has 15 amino acids. Germline V gene sequence: CDR1 SNHLY, CDR2 FYNNEI. Germline trimming cut 7 bases from V and 5 bases from J; bases unmatched to any gene: 6. CDR3 DNA: TGTGCCAGCATGCGGGACAGGGCAAATAATTCACCCCTCCACTTT. It encodes CASMRDRANNSPLHF.

This chain links TRBV7-9 with TRBJ2-7; TRBD1 is a possible D gene (8 bases). The V gene's germline CDR1 is SEHNR and CDR2 FQNEAQ (reference sequence). This CDR3 spans 14 amino acids. Trimming left V 5 bases short and J 4 bases short, with 15 bases between. DNA for the CDR3: TGTGCCAGCAGCGCCACAGGGGGGGGATACGAGCAGTACTTC. Encoded protein: CASSATGGGYEQYF. Full variable domain (rest looked up from reference TRBV7-9 and TRBJ2-7): DTGVSQNPRHKITKRGQNVTFRCDPISEHNRLYWYRQTLGQGPEFLTYFQNEAQLEKSRLLSDRFSAERPKGSFSTLEIQRTEQGDSAMYLCASSATGGGYEQYFGPGTRLTVT.

V gene TRBV25-1 combines with J gene TRBJ1-6; D is uncertain. CDR1 is MGHDK and CDR2 is SYGVNS in the germline V gene. V was shortened by 1 base and J by 15 bases, with 16 bases between the two germline ends. The CDR3 has 14 amino acids. The CDR3 sequence: CASSEFGGASVLHF. Here the CDR3 DNA reads TGTGCCAGCAGTGAATTTGGCGGAGCTTCAGTCCTCCACTTT.

This clonotype showed up just once. The chain couples TRBV9 to TRBJ2-2; D is undetermined. Germline V gene sequence: CDR1 SGDLS, CDR2 YYNGEE. V lost 4 bases and J 4 bases, leaving 5 bases between the germline ends. The CDR3 has 12 residues. CDR3: CASSPGTGELFF. Written as DNA, the CDR3 is TGTGCCAGCAGCCCGGGCACCGGGGAGCTGTTTTTT.

This clonotype was picked up many times. This chain connects TRBV12-3 or TRBV12-4 to TRBJ2-3; D unclear. The CDR3 loop spans 14 amino acids. V lost 3 bases to trimming and J lost 1 base, with 8 bases between them. CDR3 residues: CASSFTGRTDTQYF. CDR3 nucleotides: TGTGCCAGCAGTTTTACGGGCCGCACAGATACGCAGTATTTT.